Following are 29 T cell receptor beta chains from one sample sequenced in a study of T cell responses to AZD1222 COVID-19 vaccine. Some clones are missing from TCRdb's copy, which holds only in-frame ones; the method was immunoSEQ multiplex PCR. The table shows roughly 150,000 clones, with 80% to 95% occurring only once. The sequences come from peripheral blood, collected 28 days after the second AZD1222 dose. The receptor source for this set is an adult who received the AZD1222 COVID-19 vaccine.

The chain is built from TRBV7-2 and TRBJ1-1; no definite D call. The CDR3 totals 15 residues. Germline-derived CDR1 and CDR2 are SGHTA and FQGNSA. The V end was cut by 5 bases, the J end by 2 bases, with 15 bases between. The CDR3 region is CASSPLGFPNTEAFF. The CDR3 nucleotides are TGTGCCAGCAGCCCCCTCGGGTTCCCTAACACTGAAGCTTTCTTT.

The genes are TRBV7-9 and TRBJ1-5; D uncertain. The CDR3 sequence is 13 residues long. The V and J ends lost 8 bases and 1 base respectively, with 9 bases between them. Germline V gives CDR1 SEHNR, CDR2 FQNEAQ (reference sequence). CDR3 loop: CASAGDSNQPQHF. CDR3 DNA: TGTGCCAGCGCTGGAGACAGCAATCAGCCCCAGCATTTT.

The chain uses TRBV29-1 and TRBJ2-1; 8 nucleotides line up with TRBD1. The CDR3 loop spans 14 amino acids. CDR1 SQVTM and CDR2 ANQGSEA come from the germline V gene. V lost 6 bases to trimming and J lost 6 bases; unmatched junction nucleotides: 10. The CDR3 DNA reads TGCAGCGTCCTCGGACAGGGATTTGCCAATGAGCAGTTCTTC. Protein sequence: CSVLGQGFANEQFF.

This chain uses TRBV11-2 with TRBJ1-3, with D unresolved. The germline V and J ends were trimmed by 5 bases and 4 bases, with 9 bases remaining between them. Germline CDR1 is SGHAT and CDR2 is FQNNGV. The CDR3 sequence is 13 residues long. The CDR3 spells CASSHPPGNTIYF. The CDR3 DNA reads TGTGCCAGCAGCCACCCCCCCGGAAACACCATATATTTT.

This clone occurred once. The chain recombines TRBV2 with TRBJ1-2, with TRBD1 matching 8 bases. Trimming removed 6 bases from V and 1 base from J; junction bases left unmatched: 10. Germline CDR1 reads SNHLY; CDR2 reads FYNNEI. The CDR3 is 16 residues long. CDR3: CASSHLTGELNYGYTF. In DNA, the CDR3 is TGTGCCAGCAGCCACTTGACAGGGGAACTTAACTATGGCTACACCTTC.

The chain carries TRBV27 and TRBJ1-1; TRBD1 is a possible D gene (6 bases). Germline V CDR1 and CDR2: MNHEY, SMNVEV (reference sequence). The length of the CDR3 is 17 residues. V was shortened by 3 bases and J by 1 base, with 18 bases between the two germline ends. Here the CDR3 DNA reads TGTGCCAGCAGTTTTCTCCAGGCAGGGGCGAGGAACACTGAAGCTTTCTTT. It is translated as CASSFLQAGARNTEAFF.

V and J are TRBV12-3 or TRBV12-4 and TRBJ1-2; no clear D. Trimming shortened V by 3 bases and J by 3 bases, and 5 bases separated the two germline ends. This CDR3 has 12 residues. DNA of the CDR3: TGTGCCAGCAGTTTTTGGGACTATGGCTACACCTTC. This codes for CASSFWDYGYTF.

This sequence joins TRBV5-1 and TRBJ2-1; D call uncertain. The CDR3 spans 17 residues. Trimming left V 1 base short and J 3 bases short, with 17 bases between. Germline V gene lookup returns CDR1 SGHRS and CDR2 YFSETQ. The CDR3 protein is CASSLSVETPYYNEQFF. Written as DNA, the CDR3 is TGCGCCAGCAGCTTGTCCGTCGAGACTCCATACTACAATGAGCAGTTCTTC.

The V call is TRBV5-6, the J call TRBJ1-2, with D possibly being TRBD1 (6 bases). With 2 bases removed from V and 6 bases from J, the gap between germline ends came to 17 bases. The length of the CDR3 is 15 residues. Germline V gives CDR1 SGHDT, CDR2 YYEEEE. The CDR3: CASSLRQAGRNGYTF. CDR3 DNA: TGTGCCAGCAGCTTACGACAGGCGGGTCGGAATGGCTACACCTTC.

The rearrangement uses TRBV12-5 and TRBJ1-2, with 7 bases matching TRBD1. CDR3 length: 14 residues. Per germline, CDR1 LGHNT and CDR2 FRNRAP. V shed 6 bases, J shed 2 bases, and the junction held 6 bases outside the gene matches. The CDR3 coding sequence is TGTGCTAGTGGCCAAAGGGGACAGAACTATGGCTACACCTTC. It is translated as CASGQRGQNYGYTF.

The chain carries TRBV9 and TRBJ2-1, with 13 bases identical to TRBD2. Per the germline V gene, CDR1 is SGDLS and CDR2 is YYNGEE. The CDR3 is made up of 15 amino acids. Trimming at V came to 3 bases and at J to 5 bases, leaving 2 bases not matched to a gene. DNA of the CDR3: TGTGCCAGCAGCGCTGGGACTAGCGGGAACAATGAGCAGTTCTTC. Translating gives CASSAGTSGNNEQFF.

The CDR3 protein is CASSHGQISPLHF. In DNA form, the CDR3 reads TGTGCCAGCAGCCACGGACAGATTTCACCCCTCCACTTT. The chain employs TRBV28 and TRBJ1-6, with D perhaps matching TRBD1 (6 bases). V lost 6 bases and J 9 bases, leaving 12 bases between the germline ends. The CDR3 length is 13 residues. Per germline, CDR1 MDHEN and CDR2 SYDVKM. The whole variable domain, remainder taken from reference TRBV28 and TRBJ1-6, is DVKVTQSSRYLVKRTGEKVFLECVQDMDHENMFWYRQDPGLGLRLIYFSYDVKMKEKGDIPEGYSVSREKKERFSLILESASTNQTSMYLCASSHGQISPLHFGNGTRLTVT.

This chain's CDR3 is CASSPNETGERGYTF. The CDR3 DNA sequence: TGTGCCAGTAGTCCGAACGAGACAGGGGAGCGTGGCTACACCTTC. The chain couples TRBV19 to TRBJ1-2, with 8 nucleotides matching TRBD1. Trimming took 5 bases from V and 7 from J; bases not matched to a gene: 12. This CDR3 spans 15 amino acids. Germline CDR1 and CDR2: LNHDA and SQIVND (reference sequence).

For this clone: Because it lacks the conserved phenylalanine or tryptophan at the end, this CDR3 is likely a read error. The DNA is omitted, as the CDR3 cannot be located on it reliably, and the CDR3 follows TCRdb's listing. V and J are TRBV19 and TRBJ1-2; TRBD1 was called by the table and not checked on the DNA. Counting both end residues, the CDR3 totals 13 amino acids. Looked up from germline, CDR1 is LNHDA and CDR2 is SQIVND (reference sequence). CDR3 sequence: CASSIGTGGGIWV.

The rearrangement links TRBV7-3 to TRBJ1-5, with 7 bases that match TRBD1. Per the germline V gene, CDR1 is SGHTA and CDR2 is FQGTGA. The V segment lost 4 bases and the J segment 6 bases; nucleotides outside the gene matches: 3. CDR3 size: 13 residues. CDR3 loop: CASSSRGGQPQHF. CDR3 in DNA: TGTGCCAGCAGCTCCAGGGGGGGTCAGCCCCAGCATTTT.

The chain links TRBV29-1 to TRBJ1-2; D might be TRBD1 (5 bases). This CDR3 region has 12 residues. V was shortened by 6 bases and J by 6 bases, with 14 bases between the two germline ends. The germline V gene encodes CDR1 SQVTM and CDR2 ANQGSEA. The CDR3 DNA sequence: TGCAGCGTCCCCCACGGGGGTGATGGCTACACCTTC. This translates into CSVPHGGDGYTF.

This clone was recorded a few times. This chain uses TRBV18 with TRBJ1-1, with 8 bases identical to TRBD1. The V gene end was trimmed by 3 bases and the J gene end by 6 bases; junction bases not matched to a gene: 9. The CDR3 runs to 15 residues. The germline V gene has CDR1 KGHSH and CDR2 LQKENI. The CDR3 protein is CASSPGRTGSSEAFF. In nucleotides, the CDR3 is TGTGCCAGCTCACCCGGACGGACAGGGAGTTCTGAAGCTTTCTTT.

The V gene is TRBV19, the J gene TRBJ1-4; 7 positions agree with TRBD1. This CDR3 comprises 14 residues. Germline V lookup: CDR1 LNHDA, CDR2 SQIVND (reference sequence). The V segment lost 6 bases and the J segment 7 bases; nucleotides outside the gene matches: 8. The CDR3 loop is CASRDPGGLEKLFF. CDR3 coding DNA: TGTGCCAGTAGGGATCCAGGGGGTCTTGAAAAACTGTTTTTT. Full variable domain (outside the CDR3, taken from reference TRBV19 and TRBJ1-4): DGGITQSPKYLFRKEGQNVTLSCEQNLNHDAMYWYRQDPGQGLRLIYYSQIVNDFQKGDIAEGYSVSREKKESFPLTVTSAQKNPTAFYLCASRDPGGLEKLFFGSGTQLSVL.

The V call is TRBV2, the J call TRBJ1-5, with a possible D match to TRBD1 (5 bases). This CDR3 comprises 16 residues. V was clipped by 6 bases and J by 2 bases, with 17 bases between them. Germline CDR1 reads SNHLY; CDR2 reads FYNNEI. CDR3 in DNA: TGTGCCAGCAGGGATACAGAGAAGGGGCGCAATCAGCCCCAGCATTTT. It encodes CASRDTEKGRNQPQHF.

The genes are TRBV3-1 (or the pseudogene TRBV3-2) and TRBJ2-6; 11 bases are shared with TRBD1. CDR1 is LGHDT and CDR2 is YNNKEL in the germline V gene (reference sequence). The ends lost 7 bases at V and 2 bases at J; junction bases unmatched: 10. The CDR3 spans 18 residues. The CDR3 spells CASTPVPGQGAGANVLTF. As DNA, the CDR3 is TGTGCCAGCACCCCGGTCCCGGGACAGGGGGCTGGGGCCAACGTCCTGACTTTC.

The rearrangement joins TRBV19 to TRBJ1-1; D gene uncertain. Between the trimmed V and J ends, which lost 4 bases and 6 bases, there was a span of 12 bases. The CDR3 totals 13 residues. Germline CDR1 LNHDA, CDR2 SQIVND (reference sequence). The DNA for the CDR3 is TGTGCCAGTAGTACCTCAATTCAGGCTGAAGCTTTCTTT. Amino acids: CASSTSIQAEAFF.

CDR3 sequence: CASRGQGNSYEQYF. Written as DNA, the CDR3 is TGTGCCAGCAGGGGACAGGGGAACTCCTACGAGCAGTACTTC. The chain has TRBV28 and TRBJ2-7, with TRBD1 matching 10 bases. CDR3 length: 14 residues. V gave up 6 bases and J gave up 0 bases; unmatched junction bases: 2. Germline values: CDR1 MDHEN, CDR2 SYDVKM.

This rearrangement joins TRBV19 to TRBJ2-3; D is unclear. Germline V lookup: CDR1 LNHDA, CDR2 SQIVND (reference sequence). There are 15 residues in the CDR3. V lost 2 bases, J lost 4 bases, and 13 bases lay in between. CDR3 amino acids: CASSIKGPGPDTQYF. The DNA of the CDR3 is TGTGCCAGTAGTATAAAGGGTCCCGGTCCAGATACGCAGTATTTT.

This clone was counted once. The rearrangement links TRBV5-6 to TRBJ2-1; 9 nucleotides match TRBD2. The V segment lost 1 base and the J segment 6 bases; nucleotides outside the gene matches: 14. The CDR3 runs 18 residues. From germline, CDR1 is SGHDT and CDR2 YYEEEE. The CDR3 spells CASSLFWASGVPLNEQFF. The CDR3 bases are TGTGCCAGCAGCTTGTTCTGGGCTAGCGGGGTACCTCTCAATGAGCAGTTCTTC.

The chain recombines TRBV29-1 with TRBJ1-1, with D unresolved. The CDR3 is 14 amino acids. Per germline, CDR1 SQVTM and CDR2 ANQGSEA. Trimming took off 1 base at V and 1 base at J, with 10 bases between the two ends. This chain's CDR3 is CSVEADSGNTEAFF. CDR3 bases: TGCAGCGTTGAAGCCGACTCAGGGAACACTGAAGCTTTCTTT.

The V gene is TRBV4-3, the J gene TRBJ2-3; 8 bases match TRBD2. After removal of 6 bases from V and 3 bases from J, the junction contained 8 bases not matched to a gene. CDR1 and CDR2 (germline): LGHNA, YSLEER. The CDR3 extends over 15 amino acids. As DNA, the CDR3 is TGCGCCAGCAGTATCGGGGGGGCGAGAACAGATACGCAGTATTTT. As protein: CASSIGGARTDTQYF.

CDR3 sequence reads: CATLRGTTGDEQFF. Written as DNA, the CDR3 is TGTGCCACCCTGAGGGGGACCACCGGAGATGAGCAGTTCTTC. The rearrangement joins TRBV2 to TRBJ2-1; a weak D match, TRBD1 (6 bases). The CDR3 runs 14 residues. The germline V gene encodes CDR1 SNHLY and CDR2 FYNNEI. V shed 10 bases and J shed 8 bases, with 21 bases lying between them.

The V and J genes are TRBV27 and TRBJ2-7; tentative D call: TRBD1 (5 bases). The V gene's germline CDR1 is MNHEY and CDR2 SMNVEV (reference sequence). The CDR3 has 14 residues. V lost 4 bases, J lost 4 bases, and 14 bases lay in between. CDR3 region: CASSSARQLYEQYF. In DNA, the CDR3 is TGTGCCAGCAGTTCCGCGCGACAGTTATACGAGCAGTACTTC.

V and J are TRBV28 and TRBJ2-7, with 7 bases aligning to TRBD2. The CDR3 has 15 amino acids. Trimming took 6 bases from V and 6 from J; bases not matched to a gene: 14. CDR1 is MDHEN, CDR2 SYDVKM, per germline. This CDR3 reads CASSPLGTNFREQYF. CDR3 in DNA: TGTGCCAGCAGCCCACTGGGGACTAATTTTCGCGAGCAGTACTTC.